One and the same sample provided the 10 T cell receptor beta chains below, sequenced in a study of identifying expanded T cells in peripheral blood. Assay used: immunoSEQ multiplex PCR; TCRdb lists only in-frame clones, some missing. The data hold 70,000 or so clones, with 90% observed a single time. Sequenced: blood. These receptors all stem from a person aged 18 to 75 in good health.

This clone is a singleton in its sample. The chain has TRBV18 and TRBJ1-2; 7 bases are a match to TRBD1. Germline CDR1 is KGHSH and CDR2 is LQKENI. The CDR3 runs 13 residues. J was trimmed by 8 bases and V by 2 bases; bases with no gene match: 5. In DNA form, the CDR3 reads TGTGCCAGCTCACCAGACAGGGTAAAAGGCTACACCTTC. Translating it yields CASSPDRVKGYTF.

This clone was seen a handful of times. V gene TRBV19 combines with J gene TRBJ1-2; D perhaps matches TRBD1 (5 bases). Trimming took off 6 bases at V and 4 bases at J, with 12 bases between the two ends. CDR3 length equals 13 residues. Germline V lookup: CDR1 LNHDA, CDR2 SQIVND (reference sequence). The CDR3 nucleotides read TGTGCCAGTAGCTCAAGACAGCGCTATGGCTACACCTTC. It is translated as CASSSRQRYGYTF.

The chain carries TRBV2 and TRBJ1-3; 8 bases line up with TRBD1. This CDR3 is 16 amino acids long. V lost 6 bases, J lost 0 bases, and 7 bases stayed unmatched. Germline V gene lookup returns CDR1 SNHLY and CDR2 FYNNEI. The DNA of the CDR3 is TGTGCCAGCAGCTGGGACAGGACGTCCTCTGGAAACACCATATATTTT. This sequence encodes CASSWDRTSSGNTIYF.

In DNA form, the CDR3 reads TGTGCCATCAGCCAAGACCAGGGAATTCAGCCCCAGCATTTT. Residues: CAISQDQGIQPQHF. V gene TRBV10-3 combines with J gene TRBJ1-5; TRBD1 might be the D (5 bases). V lost 6 bases and J 6 bases, leaving 15 bases between the germline ends. The CDR3 is 14 amino acids. The germline gives CDR1 ENHRY, CDR2 SYGVKD.

The chain carries TRBV5-5 and TRBJ1-3; 7 bases map to TRBD1. The germline V gene has CDR1 SGHKS and CDR2 YYEKEE (reference sequence). The ends lost 4 bases at V and 4 bases at J; junction bases unmatched: 8. This CDR3 region has 15 residues. Here the CDR3 DNA reads TGTGCCAGCAGCCCAAAGACAGGGTTCGGAAACACCATATATTTT. The encoded protein is CASSPKTGFGNTIYF.

This chain links TRBV6-1 with TRBJ2-3; D call uncertain. The CDR3 is made up of 14 amino acids. The V end was cut by 2 bases, the J end by 1 base, with 7 bases between. Germline CDR1 reads MNHNS; CDR2 reads SASEGT. The CDR3 DNA follows: TGTGCCAGCAGTGAACCGGCCCGCACAGATACGCAGTATTTT. Translated: CASSEPARTDTQYF.

This sequence joins TRBV5-1 and TRBJ2-3; 14 positions match TRBD2. With V trimmed by 3 bases and J by 6 bases, 3 bases remained unmatched. This CDR3 has 15 amino acids. CDR1 is SGHRS and CDR2 is YFSETQ in the germline V gene. CDR3: CASSWGLAGEDTQYF. In DNA form, the CDR3 reads TGCGCCAGCAGCTGGGGACTAGCGGGGGAGGATACGCAGTATTTT.

This rearrangement joins TRBV5-6 to TRBJ2-7; no firm D call. From germline, CDR1 is SGHDT and CDR2 YYEEEE. The V end was cut by 4 bases, the J end by 7 bases, with 15 bases between. The CDR3 totals 13 residues. CDR3 sequence reads: CASSRVLVPEQYF. CDR3 DNA sequence: TGTGCCAGCAGCCGGGTCCTAGTGCCGGAGCAGTACTTC.

This clone was counted once. The V and J genes are TRBV28 and TRBJ1-2, with D uncertain. V was clipped by 6 bases and J by 7 bases, with 15 bases between them. Germline assignment: CDR1 MDHEN and CDR2 SYDVKM. This CDR3 is built from 13 residues. CDR3 region: CASSPESGSGYTF. CDR3 nucleotide sequence: TGTGCCAGCAGCCCTGAGTCGGGCTCTGGCTACACCTTC.

The V call is TRBV4-3, the J call TRBJ2-7; maybe TRBD1 (6 bases). Germline lookup yields CDR1 LGHNA and CDR2 YSLEER. This CDR3 region has 14 residues. V was trimmed by 4 bases and J by 3 bases, leaving 13 bases between them. The CDR3 DNA reads as TGCGCCAGCAGCCCGTCTCTAGGGGGCTACGAGCAGTACTTC. It is translated as CASSPSLGGYEQYF.